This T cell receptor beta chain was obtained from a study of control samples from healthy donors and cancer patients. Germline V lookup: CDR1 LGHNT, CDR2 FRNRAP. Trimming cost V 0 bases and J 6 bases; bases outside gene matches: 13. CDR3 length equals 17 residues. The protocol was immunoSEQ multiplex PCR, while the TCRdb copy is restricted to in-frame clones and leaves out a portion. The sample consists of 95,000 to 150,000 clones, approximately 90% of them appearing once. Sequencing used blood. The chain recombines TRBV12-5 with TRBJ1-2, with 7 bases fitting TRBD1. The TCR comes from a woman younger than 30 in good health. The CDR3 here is CASGLVLQGIPSDGYTF. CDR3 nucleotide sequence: TGTGCTAGTGGTTTGGTACTACAGGGGATACCATCAGATGGCTACACCTTC.